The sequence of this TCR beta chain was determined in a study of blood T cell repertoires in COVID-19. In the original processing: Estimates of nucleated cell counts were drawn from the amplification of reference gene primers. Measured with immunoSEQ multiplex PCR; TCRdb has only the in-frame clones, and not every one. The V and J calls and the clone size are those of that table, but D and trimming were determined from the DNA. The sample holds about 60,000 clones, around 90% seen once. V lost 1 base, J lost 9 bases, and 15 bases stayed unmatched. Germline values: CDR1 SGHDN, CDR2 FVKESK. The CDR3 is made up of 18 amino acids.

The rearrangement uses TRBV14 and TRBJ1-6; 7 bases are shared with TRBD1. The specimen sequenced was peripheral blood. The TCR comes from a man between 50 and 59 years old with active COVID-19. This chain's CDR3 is CASSQAWPRQGRGSPLHF. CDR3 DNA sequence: TGTGCCAGCAGCCAAGCGTGGCCACGACAGGGTCGCGGTTCACCCCTCCACTTT.